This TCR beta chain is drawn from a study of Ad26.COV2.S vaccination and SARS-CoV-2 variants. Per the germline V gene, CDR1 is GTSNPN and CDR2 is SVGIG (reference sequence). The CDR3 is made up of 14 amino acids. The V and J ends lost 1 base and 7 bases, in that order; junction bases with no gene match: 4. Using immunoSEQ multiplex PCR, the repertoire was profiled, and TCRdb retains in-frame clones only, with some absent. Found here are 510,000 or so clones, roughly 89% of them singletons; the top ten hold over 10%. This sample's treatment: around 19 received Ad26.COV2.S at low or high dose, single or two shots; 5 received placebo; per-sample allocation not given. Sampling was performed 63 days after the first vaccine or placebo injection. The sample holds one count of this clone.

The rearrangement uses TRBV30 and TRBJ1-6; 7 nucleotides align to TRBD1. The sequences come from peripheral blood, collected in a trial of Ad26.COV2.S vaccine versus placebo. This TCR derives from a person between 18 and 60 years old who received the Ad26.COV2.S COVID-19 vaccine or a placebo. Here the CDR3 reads CAWSGQGGNSPLHF. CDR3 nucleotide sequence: TGTGCCTGGAGTGGTCAGGGGGGAAATTCACCCCTCCACTTT.